This record covers a single TCR beta chain. Generated by immunoSEQ multiplex PCR, the TCRdb table keeps only in-frame clones and is missing some. The sample has roughly 150,000 clones, 75% to 90% seen once; the top ten hold just under 3%. This sample was included in a study of blood T cell repertoires in COVID-19. Germline loops: CDR1 SNHLY, CDR2 FYNNEI. The CDR3 is made up of 17 amino acids. The germline V and J ends were trimmed by 3 bases and 0 bases, with 15 bases remaining between them. The rearrangement joins TRBV2 to TRBJ1-5, with unresolved D. The TCR sequence derives from a man aged 55 to 70 with active or convalescent COVID-19. Sequencing was performed on peripheral blood. Here the CDR3 DNA reads TGTGCCAGCAGTGAGCCCAGTGGGAGAGGTAGCAATCAGCCCCAGCATTTT. Amino acid sequence: CASSEPSGRGSNQPQHF.